This T cell receptor (beta chain) was recovered during a study of a mutant IDH1 vaccine in newly diagnosed glioma. For the study at large: Eight vaccinations went to patients in weeks 1, 3, 5, 7, 11, 15, 19, 23. Study-wide findings and caveats: Among all patients, vaccine-induced immune responses occurred in 85% to 95%.

This clone was observed once. The antigen is not known. Specified time point: week 11, during vaccination. Topical imiquimod accompanied each vaccine dose, which consisted of 300 ug of mutant IDH1 20-mer peptide. The data were produced by immunoSEQ multiplex PCR, yet TCRdb's version contains in-frame clones alone and is incomplete. The table includes fewer than 75,000 clones, less than 85% detected once. Trimming took 4 bases from V and 4 from J, leaving 14 bases between them. This CDR3 comprises 14 residues. Per the germline V gene, CDR1 is MNHEY and CDR2 is SMNVEV (reference sequence). The rearrangement joins TRBV27 to TRBJ2-7; either TRBD1 or TRBD2 may fit D (5 bases each). The TCR sequence derives from a woman aged 45 to 65 with glioma. Specimen: PBMCs, collected from a glioma patient whose treatment included an IDH1 peptide vaccine. The CDR3 here is CASSYGTRYYEQYF. CDR3 sequence (DNA): TGTGCCAGCAGTTACGGGACCCGTTATTACGAGCAGTACTTC.